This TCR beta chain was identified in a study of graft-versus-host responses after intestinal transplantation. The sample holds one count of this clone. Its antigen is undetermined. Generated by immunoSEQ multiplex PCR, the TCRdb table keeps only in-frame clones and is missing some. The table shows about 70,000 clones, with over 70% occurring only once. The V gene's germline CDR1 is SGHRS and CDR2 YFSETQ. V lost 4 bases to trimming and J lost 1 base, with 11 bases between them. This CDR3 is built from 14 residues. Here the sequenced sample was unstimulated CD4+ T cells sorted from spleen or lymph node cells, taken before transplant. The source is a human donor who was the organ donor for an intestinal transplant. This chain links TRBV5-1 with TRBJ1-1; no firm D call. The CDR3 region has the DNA TGCGCCAGCAGCCCCGGGAAGGGGAACACTGAAGCTTTCTTT. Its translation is CASSPGKGNTEAFF.